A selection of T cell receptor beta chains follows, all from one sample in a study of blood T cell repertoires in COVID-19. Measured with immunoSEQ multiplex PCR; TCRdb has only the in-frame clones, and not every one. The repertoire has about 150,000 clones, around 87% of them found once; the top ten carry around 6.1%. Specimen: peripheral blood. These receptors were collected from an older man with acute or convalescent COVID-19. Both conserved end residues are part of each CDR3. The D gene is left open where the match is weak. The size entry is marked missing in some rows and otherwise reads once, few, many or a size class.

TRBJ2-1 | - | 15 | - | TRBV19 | CASSISASSYNEQFF | TGTGCCAGTAGTATTTCGGCTAGCTCCTACAATGAGCAGTTCTTC
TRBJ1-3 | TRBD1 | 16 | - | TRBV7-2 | CASSLGKTGVGNTIYF | TGTGCCAGCAGCCTAGGGAAGACAGGGGTTGGAAACACCATATATTTT
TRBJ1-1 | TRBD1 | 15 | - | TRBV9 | CASSVGDRMNTEAFF | TGTGCCAGCAGCGTAGGGGACAGGATGAACACTGAAGCTTTCTTT
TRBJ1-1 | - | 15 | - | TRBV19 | CASSPPRQLNTEAFF | TGTGCCAGTAGCCCACCGCGGCAACTGAACACTGAAGCTTTCTTT
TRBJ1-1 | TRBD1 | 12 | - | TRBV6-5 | CASTWDRLEAFF | TGTGCCAGCACTTGGGACAGGTTGGAAGCTTTCTTT
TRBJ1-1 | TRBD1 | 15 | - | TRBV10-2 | CASNRGTGGETEAFF | TGCGCCAGCAATCGCGGGACAGGGGGCGAAACTGAAGCTTTCTTT
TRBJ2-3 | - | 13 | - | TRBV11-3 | CASSRGFTDTQYF | TGTGCCAGCAGCCGGGGGTTCACAGATACGCAGTATTTT
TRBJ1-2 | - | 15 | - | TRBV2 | CASSEGYRTANGYTF | TGTGCCAGCAGTGAAGGGTACCGGACAGCTAATGGCTACACCTTC
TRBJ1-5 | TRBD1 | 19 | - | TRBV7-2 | CASSPAPYRDRGNNQPQHF | TGTGCCAGCAGCCCTGCCCCTTACCGGGACAGGGGAAACAATCAGCCCCAGCATTTT
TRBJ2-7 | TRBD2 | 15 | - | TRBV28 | CASTDASGKNYEQYF | TGTGCCAGCACCGATGCTAGCGGGAAAAACTACGAGCAGTACTTC
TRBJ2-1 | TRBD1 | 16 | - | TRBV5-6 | CASSSIQGMGWNEQFF | TGTGCCAGCAGCTCAATACAGGGGATGGGGTGGAATGAGCAGTTCTTC
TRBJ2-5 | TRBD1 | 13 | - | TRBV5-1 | CASSWTGQETQYF | TGCGCCAGCAGCTGGACAGGACAAGAGACCCAGTACTTC
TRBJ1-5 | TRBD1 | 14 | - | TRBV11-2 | CASSDSGGRQPQHF | TGTGCCAGCAGTGATTCAGGGGGCCGACAGCCCCAGCATTTT
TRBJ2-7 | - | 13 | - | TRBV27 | CASSPTGSYEQYF | TGTGCCAGCAGTCCGACAGGATCCTACGAGCAGTACTTC
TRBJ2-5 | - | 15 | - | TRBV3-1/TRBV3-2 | CASSQDSVYQETQYF | TGTGCCAGCAGCCAAGATTCTGTGTACCAAGAGACCCAGTACTTC
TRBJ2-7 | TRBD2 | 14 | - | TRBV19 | CASSRRTSGHEQYF | TGTGCCAGTAGTAGGAGGACTAGCGGTCACGAGCAGTACTTC
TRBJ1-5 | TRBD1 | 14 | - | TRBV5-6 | CASSSGQTNQPQHF | TGTGCCAGCAGCTCGGGACAGACCAATCAGCCCCAGCATTTT
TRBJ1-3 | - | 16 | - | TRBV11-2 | CASSQGGKREGNTIYF | TGTGCCAGCAGCCAAGGCGGGAAGCGGGAAGGAAACACCATATATTTT
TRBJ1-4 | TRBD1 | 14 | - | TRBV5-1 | CASRAGTGGEKLFF | TGCGCCAGCAGGGCCGGGACAGGAGGAGAAAAACTGTTTTTT
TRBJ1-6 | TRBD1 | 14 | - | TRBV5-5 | CASSADRRDSPLHF | TGTGCCAGCAGCGCGGACAGGAGGGATTCACCCCTCCACTTT
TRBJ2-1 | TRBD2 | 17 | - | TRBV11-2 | CASSPIAGGISYNEQFF | TGTGCCAGCAGCCCAATAGCGGGAGGGATCTCCTACAATGAGCAGTTCTTC
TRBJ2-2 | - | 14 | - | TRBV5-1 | CASSLGQGAGELFF | TGCGCCAGCAGCTTGGGTCAGGGTGCCGGGGAGCTGTTTTTT
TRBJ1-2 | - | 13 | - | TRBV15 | CATSRDSNYGYTF | TGTGCCACCAGCAGGGACAGCAACTATGGCTACACCTTC
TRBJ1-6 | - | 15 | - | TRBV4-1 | CASSQDLSGNSPLHF | TGCGCCAGCAGCCAAGATTTGTCGGGGAATTCACCCCTCCACTTT
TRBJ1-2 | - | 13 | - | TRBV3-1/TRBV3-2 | CASSSAGGQGYTF | TGTGCCAGCAGCTCGGCCGGGGGGCAAGGCTACACCTTC
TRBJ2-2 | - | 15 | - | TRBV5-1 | CASSLPTLNTGELFF | TGCGCCAGCAGCTTGCCGACACTGAACACCGGGGAGCTGTTTTTT
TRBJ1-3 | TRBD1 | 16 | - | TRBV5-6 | CASTQGQGRKENTIYF | TGTGCCAGCACCCAGGGACAGGGGAGAAAGGAAAACACCATATATTTT
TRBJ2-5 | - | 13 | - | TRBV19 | CASSIEREQTQYF | TGTGCCAGTAGTATAGAGAGGGAACAGACCCAGTACTTC
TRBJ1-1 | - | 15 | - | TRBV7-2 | CASSLAQGDGAEAFF | TGTGCCAGCAGCTTAGCGCAAGGGGATGGGGCTGAAGCTTTCTTT
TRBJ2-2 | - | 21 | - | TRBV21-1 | CASSKPGPRLAGVPNTGELFF | TGTGCCAGCAGCAAACCTGGACCTCGACTAGCGGGAGTTCCGAACACCGGGGAGCTGTTTTTT
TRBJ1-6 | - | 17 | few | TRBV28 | CASSSPQSLSYNSPLHF | TGTGCCAGCAGTTCGCCACAGTCGTTATCCTATAATTCACCCCTCCACTTT
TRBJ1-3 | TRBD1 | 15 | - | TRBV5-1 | CASSLADRAGNTIYF | TGCGCCAGCAGCTTGGCGGACAGGGCTGGAAACACCATATATTTT
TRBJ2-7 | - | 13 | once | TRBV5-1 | CASSLAGLSEQYF | TGCGCCAGCAGCTTGGCGGGGTTGTCCGAGCAGTACTTC
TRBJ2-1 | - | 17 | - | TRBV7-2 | CASSLALQRASYNEQFF | TGTGCCAGCAGCTTAGCTCTTCAGCGGGCCTCCTACAATGAGCAGTTCTTC
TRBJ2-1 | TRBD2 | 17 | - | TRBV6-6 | CASSRLLTSGRPNEQFF | TGTGCCAGCAGTCGTCTTCTGACTAGCGGGAGACCCAATGAGCAGTTCTTC
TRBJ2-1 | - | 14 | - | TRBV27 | CASRDWDTTNEQFF | TGTGCCAGCAGGGACTGGGATACAACAAATGAGCAGTTCTTC
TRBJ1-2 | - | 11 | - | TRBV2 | CASKTGGGYTF | TGTGCCAGCAAGACAGGCGGTGGCTACACCTTC
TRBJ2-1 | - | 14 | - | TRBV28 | CASSLSLPPNEQFF | TGTGCCAGCAGTTTATCTCTCCCCCCCAATGAGCAGTTCTTC
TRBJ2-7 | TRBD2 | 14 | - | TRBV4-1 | CASSQTSGPYEQYF | TGCGCCAGCAGCCAAACTAGCGGCCCCTACGAGCAGTACTTC
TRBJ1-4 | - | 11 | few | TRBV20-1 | CSAYTQGARTF | TGCAGTGCCTACACCCAGGGCGCCAGGACTTTT
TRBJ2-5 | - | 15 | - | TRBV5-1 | CASSRNLEVGETQYF | TGCGCCAGCAGTCGGAACCTGGAGGTAGGGGAGACCCAGTACTTC
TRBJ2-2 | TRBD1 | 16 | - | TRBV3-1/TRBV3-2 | CASSQPPGQHTGELFF | TGTGCCAGCAGCCAGCCGCCGGGACAGCACACCGGGGAGCTGTTTTTT
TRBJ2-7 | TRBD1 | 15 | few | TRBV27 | CASSWKGTGRHEQYF | TGTGCCAGCAGTTGGAAAGGGACAGGGCGACACGAGCAGTACTTC
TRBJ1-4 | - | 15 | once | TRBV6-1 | CASSEAVTLNEKLFF | TGTGCCAGCAGTGAAGCGGTGACACTTAATGAAAAACTGTTTTTT
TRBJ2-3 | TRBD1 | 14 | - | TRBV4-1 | CASRLTGGTDTQYF | TGCGCCAGCAGGTTGACAGGGGGCACAGATACGCAGTATTTT
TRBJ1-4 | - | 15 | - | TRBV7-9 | CASSPLLRQNEKLFF | TGTGCCAGCAGCCCACTACTTCGGCAGAATGAAAAACTGTTTTTT
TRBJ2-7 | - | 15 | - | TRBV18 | CASSPGQGGSYEQYF | TGTGCCAGCTCACCAGGGCAGGGGGGTTCCTACGAGCAGTACTTC
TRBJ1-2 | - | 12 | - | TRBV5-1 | CASSWSGGGYTF | TGCGCCAGCAGCTGGAGCGGGGGAGGCTACACCTTC
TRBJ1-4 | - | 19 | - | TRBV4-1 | CASSQEGRGGGATNEKLFF | TGCGCCAGCAGCCAAGAAGGTCGCGGGGGCGGTGCAACTAATGAAAAACTGTTTTTT
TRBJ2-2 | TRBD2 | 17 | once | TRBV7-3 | CASSLRVGLGNTGELFF | TGTGCCAGCAGCTTAAGGGTAGGACTAGGCAACACCGGGGAGCTGTTTTTT
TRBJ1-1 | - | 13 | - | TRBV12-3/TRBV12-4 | CASTQGLNTEAFF | TGTGCCAGCACCCAGGGGTTGAACACTGAAGCTTTCTTT
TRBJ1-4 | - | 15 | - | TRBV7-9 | CASSLDGAGREKLFF | TGTGCCAGCAGCCTGGATGGAGCGGGCAGAGAAAAACTGTTTTTT
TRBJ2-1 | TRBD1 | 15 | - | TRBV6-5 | CASRTHRGLYNEQFF | TGTGCCAGCAGGACACACAGGGGCCTCTACAATGAGCAGTTCTTC
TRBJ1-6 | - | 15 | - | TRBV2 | CASNKDSSYNSPLHF | TGTGCCAGCAATAAAGATAGCTCCTATAATTCACCCCTCCACTTT
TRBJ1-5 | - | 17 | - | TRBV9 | CASSVERVLGRNQPQHF | TGTGCCAGCAGCGTAGAGAGGGTTTTAGGCCGAAATCAGCCCCAGCATTTT